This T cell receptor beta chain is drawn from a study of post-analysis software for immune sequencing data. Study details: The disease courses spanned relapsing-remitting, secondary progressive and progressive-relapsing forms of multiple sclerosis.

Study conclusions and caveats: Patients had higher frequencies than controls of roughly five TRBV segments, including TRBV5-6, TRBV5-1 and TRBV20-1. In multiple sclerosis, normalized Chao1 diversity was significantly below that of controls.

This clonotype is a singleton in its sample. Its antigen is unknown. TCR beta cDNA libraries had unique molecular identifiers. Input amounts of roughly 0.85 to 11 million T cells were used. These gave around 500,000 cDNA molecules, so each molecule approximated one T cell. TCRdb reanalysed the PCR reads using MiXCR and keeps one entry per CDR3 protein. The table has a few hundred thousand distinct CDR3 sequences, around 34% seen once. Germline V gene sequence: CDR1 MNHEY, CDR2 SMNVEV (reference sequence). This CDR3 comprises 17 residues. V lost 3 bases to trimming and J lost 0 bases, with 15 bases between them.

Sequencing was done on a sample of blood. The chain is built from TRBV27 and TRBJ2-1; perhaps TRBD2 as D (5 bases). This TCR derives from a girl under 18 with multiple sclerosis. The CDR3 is CASSLIRMAGSYNEQFF. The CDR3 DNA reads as TGTGCCAGCAGTTTGATCAGGATGGCGGGCTCCTACAATGAGCAGTTCTTC.